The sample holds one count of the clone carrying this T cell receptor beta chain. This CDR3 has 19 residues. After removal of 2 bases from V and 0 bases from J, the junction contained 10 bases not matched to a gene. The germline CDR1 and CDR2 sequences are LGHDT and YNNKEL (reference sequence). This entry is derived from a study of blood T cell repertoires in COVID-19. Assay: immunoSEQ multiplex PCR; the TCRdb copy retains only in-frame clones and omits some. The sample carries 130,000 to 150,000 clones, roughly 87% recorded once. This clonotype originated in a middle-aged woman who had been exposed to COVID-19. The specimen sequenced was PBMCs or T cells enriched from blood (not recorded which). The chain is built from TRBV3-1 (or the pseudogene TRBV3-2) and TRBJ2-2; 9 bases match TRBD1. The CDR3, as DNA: TGTGCCAGCAGCCAACCCACTGGGACAGGGAACGCGAACACCGGGGAGCTGTTTTTT. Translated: CASSQPTGTGNANTGELFF.